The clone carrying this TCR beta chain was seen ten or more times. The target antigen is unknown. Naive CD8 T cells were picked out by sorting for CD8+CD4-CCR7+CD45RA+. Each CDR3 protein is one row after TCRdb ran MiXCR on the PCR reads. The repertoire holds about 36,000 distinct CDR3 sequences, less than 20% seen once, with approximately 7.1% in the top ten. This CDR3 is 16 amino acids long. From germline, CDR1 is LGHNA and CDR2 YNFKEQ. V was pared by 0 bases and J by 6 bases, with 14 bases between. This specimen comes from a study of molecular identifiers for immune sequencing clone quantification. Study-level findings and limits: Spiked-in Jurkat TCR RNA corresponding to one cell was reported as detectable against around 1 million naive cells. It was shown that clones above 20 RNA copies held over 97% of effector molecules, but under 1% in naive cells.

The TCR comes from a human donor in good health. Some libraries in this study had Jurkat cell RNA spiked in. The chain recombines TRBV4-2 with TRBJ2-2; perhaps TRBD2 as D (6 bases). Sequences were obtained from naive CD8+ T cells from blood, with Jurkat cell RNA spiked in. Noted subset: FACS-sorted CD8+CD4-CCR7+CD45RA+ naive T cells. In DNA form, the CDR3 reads TGTGCCAGCAGCCAAGATCGGGAGTTCTTACCCGGGGAGCTGTTTTTT. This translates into CASSQDREFLPGELFF.